This T cell receptor beta chain was found in a study of OX40 agonist ivuxolimab in advanced cancers. At the level of the study: Hepatocellular carcinoma, melanoma, renal cell or head and neck cancer was diagnosed in the dose-escalation patients.

Germline CDR1 reads SGHAT; CDR2 reads FQDESV (reference sequence). V was clipped by 5 bases and J by 5 bases, with 19 bases between them. The length of the CDR3 is 17 residues. Repertoires were generated with immunoSEQ multiplex PCR, while TCRdb's copy carries only in-frame clones and drops some. The sample lists tens of thousands of clones; around 84% were seen once. This specimen consisted of CD4+ or CD8+ T cells sorted from blood, obtained in a trial of the OX40 agonist ivuxolimab. This TCR derives from an adult with an advanced solid tumor such as melanoma, head and neck, liver or kidney cancer. The chain links TRBV11-1 to TRBJ1-6; TRBD1 is a possible D gene (5 bases). This chain's CDR3 is CASSPRGVRRDNSPLHF. The CDR3 DNA reads TGTGCCAGCAGCCCCCGGGGGGTCCGGCGGGATAATTCACCCCTCCACTTT.